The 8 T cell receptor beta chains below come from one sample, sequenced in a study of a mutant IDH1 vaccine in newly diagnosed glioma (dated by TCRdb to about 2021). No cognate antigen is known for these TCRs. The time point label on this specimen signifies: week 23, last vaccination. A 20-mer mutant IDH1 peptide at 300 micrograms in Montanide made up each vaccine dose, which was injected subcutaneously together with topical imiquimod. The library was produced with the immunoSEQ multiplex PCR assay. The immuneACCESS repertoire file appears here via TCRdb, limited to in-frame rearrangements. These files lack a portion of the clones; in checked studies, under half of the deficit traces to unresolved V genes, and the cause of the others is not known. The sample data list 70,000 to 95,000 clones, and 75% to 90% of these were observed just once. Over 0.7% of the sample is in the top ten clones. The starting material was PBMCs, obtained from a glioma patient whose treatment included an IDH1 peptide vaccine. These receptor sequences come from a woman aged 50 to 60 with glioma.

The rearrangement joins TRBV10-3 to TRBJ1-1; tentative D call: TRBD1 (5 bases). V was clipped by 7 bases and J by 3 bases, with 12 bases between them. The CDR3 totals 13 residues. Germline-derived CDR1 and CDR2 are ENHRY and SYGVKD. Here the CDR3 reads CAIKGREHTEAFF. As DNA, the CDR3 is TGTGCCATCAAGGGCAGGGAGCACACTGAAGCTTTCTTT.

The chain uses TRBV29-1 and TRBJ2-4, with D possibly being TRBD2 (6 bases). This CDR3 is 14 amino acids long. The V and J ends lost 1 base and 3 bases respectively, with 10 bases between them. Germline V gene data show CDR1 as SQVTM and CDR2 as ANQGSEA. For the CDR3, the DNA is TGCAGCGTTGAAGTACCGGGAGTCAAAAACATTCAGTACTTC. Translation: CSVEVPGVKNIQYF.

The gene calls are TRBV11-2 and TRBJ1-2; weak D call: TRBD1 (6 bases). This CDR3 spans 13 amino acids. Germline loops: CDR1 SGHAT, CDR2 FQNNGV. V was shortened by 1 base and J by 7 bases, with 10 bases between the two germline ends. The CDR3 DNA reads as TGTGCCAGCAGCTTAGGTCAGGGGACTGGCTACACCTTC. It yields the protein CASSLGQGTGYTF.

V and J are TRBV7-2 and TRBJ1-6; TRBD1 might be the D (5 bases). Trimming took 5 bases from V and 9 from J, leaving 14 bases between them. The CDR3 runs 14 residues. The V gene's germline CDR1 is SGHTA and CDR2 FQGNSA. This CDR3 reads CASSQGSHGSPLHF. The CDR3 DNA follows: TGTGCCAGCAGCCAGGGTAGTCACGGTTCACCCCTCCACTTT.

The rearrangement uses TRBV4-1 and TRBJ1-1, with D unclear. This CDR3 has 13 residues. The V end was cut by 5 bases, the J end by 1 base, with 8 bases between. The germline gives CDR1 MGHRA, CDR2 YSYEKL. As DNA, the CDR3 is TGCGCCAGCAGCACCGGAGGGAACACTGAAGCTTTCTTT. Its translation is CASSTGGNTEAFF.

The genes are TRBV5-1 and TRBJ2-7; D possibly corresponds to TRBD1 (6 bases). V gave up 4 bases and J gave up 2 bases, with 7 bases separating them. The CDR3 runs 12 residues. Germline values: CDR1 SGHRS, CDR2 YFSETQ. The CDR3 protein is CASSEGAYEQYF. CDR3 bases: TGCGCCAGCAGCGAGGGGGCCTACGAGCAGTACTTC.

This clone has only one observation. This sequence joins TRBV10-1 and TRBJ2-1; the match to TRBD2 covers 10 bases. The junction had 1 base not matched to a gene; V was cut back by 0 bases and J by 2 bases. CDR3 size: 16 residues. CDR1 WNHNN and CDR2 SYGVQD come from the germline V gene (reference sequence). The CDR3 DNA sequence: TGCGCCAGCAGTGAGTCGCTAGCGGGAGCCTACAATGAGCAGTTCTTC. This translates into CASSESLAGAYNEQFF.

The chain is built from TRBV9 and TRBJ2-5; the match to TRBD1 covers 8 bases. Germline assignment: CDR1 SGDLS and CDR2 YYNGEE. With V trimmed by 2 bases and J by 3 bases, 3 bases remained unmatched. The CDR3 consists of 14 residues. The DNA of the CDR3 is TGTGCCAGCAGCGTTGGGACAGGTAAAGAGACCCAGTACTTC. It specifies CASSVGTGKETQYF.